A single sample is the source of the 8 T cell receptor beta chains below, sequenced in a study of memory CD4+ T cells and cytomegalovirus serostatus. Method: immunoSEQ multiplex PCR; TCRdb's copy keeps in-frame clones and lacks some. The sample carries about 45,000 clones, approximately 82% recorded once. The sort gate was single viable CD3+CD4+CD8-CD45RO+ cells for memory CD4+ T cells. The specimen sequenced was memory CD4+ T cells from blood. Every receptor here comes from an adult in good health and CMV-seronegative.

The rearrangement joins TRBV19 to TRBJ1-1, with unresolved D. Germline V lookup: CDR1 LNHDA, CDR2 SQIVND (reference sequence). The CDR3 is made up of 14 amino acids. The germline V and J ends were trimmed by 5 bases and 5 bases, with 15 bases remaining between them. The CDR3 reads CASSLHGDGTEAFF. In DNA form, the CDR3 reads TGTGCCAGTAGTCTACATGGGGATGGGACTGAAGCTTTCTTT. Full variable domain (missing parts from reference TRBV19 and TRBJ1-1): DGGITQSPKYLFRKEGQNVTLSCEQNLNHDAMYWYRQDPGQGLRLIYYSQIVNDFQKGDIAEGYSVSREKKESFPLTVTSAQKNPTAFYLCASSLHGDGTEAFFGQGTRLTVV.

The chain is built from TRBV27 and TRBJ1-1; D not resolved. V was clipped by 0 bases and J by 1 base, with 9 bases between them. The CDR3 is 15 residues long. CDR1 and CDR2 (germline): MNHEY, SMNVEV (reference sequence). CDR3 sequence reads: CASSLSRLGNTEAFF. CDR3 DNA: TGTGCCAGCAGTTTATCACGGTTAGGGAACACTGAAGCTTTCTTT.

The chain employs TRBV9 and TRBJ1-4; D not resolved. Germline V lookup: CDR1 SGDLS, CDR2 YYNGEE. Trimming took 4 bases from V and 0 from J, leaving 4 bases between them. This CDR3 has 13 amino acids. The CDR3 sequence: CASSPATNEKLFF. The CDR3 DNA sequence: TGTGCCAGCAGCCCAGCAACTAATGAAAAACTGTTTTTT. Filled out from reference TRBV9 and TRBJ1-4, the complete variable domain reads DSGVTQTPKHLITATGQRVTLRCSPRSGDLSVYWYQQSLDQGLQFLIQYYNGEERAKGNILERFSAQQFPDLHSELNLSSLELGDSALYFCASSPATNEKLFFGSGTQLSVL.

This CDR3 is CASSLRLAESRELFF. Here the CDR3 DNA reads TGTGCCAGCAGCTTAAGACTAGCGGAGTCCCGGGAGCTGTTTTTT. The rearrangement joins TRBV7-4 to TRBJ2-2, with 9 nucleotides matching TRBD2. Germline CDR1 reads SGHVT; CDR2 reads SQSDAQ. The ends lost 2 bases at V and 9 bases at J; junction bases unmatched: 7. The CDR3 spans 15 residues.

The DNA for the CDR3 is TGTGCCAGCAGCTTAGCAGGATTCACTGAAGCTTTCTTT. Its translation: CASSLAGFTEAFF. This sequence joins TRBV11-2 and TRBJ1-1; D is unresolved. This CDR3 contains 13 residues. Trimming took off 1 base at V and 4 bases at J, with 7 bases between the two ends. The germline gives CDR1 SGHAT, CDR2 FQNNGV. The full variable domain, with the rest looked up from reference TRBV11-2 and TRBJ1-1, is EAGVAQSPRYKIIEKRQSVAFWCNPISGHATLYWYQQILGQGPKLLIQFQNNGVVDDSQLPKDRFSAERLKGVDSTLKIQPAKLEDSAVYLCASSLAGFTEAFFGQGTRLTVV.

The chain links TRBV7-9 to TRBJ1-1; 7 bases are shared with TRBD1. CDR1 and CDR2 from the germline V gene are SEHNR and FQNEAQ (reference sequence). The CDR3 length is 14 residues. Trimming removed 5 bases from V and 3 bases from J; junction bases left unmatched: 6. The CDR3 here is CASSVGGTDTEAFF. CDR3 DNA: TGTGCCAGCAGCGTGGGAGGGACAGACACTGAAGCTTTCTTT.

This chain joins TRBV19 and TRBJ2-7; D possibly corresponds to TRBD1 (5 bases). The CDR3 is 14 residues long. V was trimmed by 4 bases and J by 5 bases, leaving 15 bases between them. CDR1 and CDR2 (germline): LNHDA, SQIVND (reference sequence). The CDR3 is CASSRRGDINEQYF. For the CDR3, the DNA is TGTGCCAGTAGTAGAAGGGGCGATATTAACGAGCAGTACTTC.

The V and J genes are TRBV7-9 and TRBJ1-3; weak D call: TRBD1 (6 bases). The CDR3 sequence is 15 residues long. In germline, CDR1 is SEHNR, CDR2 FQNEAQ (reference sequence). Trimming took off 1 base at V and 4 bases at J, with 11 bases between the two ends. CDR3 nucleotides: TGTGCCAGCAGCTTAGTCCGGGGGCAAGGAAACACCATATATTTT. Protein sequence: CASSLVRGQGNTIYF.